This T cell receptor beta chain is from a study of CD8 T cells in ankylosing spondylitis. V lost 0 bases, J lost 3 bases, and 8 bases stayed unmatched. The CDR3 length is 16 residues. The germline gives CDR1 LNHDA, CDR2 SQIVND (reference sequence). The table lists this clonotype with many counts. The antigen remains unidentified. In TCRdb, the 5' RACE reads were re-called with MiXCR into one record per CDR3 protein. The table lists approximately 240,000 distinct CDR3 sequences, 8% to 11% of them singletons. Study-level findings and limits: A subset of motif variants has previously been described in the synovial fluid and blood of reactive arthritis. Seemingly characteristic of ankylosing spondylitis blood was a TCR beta motif consisting of about 8 highly homologous variants. There was reportedly significant enrichment of clones that were disease-linked in matched ankylosing spondylitis synovial fluid. Clones linked with disease were CD8+ and fairly uncommon in the peripheral blood.

Sequencing input: blood, either unsorted or a sorted T cell fraction (not recorded which). The chain couples TRBV19 to TRBJ2-7; 7 nucleotides line up with TRBD1. This TCR was recovered from a male donor with ankylosing spondylitis or in good health (not recorded which). DNA for the CDR3: TGTGCCAGTAGTATAGATGGGTCCCGGACAGGCTACGAGCAGTACTTC. Its protein product is CASSIDGSRTGYEQYF.